A single sample is the source of the 28 T cell receptor beta chains below, sequenced in a study of beta chain features in type 1 diabetes. What was sequenced were expressed TCRB transcripts, since all of the isolated RNA had been reverse transcribed. The method was immunoSEQ multiplex PCR; TCRdb's version includes in-frame clones alone and lacks a portion of them. The sample has approximately 400,000 clones; more than 12% are singletons. The sample taken for sequencing was naive CD4+ T cells from blood. These receptors came from a woman aged 18-30 years in good health.

This clone has only a few counts. The genes are TRBV29-1 and TRBJ1-1, with 7 bases matching TRBD1. The germline V gene encodes CDR1 SQVTM and CDR2 ANQGSEA. This CDR3 is 12 amino acids long. J lost 4 bases, V lost 7 bases, and 6 bases had no gene match. The DNA of the CDR3 is TGCAGCGGCCGACAGGGTTCCACTGAAGCTTTCTTT. It codes for CSGRQGSTEAFF.

This clone was counted a few times. This sample also contains other DNA sequences that code for the same CDR3. The chain links TRBV5-1 to TRBJ2-1; 11 nucleotides line up with TRBD2. This CDR3 spans 15 amino acids. Germline values: CDR1 SGHRS, CDR2 YFSETQ. V lost 1 base, J lost 6 bases, and 3 bases stayed unmatched. The CDR3 spells CASSLLAGGPNEQFF. For the CDR3, the DNA is TGCGCCAGCAGCTTGTTAGCGGGAGGGCCCAATGAGCAGTTCTTC.

The chain employs TRBV25-1 and TRBJ1-5; maybe TRBD1 (5 bases). CDR1 is MGHDK, CDR2 SYGVNS, per germline. The CDR3 spans 15 residues. V lost 4 bases and J 3 bases, leaving 13 bases between the germline ends. CDR3 nucleotides: TGTGCCAGCAGTGGCCCCGGGACTCTCAATCAGCCCCAGCATTTT. Amino acids: CASSGPGTLNQPQHF. The full variable domain, in which reference TRBV25-1 and TRBJ1-5 provide the parts outside the CDR3, is EADIYQTPRYLVIGTGKKITLECSQTMGHDKMYWYQQDPGMELHLIHYSYGVNSTEKGDLSSESTVSRIRTEHFPLTLESARPSHTSQYLCASSGPGTLNQPQHFGDGTRLSIL.

This clone was observed a few times. V gene TRBV9 combines with J gene TRBJ1-2; D not resolved. Germline V CDR1 and CDR2: SGDLS, YYNGEE. Trimming removed 0 bases at V and 8 bases at J, with 20 bases between. CDR3 length: 16 residues. The DNA for the CDR3 is TGTGCCAGCAGCGTAGCTACCCGGCAGAGTGACTCCGGCTACACCTTC. It translates to CASSVATRQSDSGYTF.

This clone was recorded a few times. The chain uses TRBV10-3 and TRBJ2-1; D might be TRBD2 (6 bases). V lost 8 bases, J lost 0 bases, and 11 bases lay in between. The CDR3 consists of 14 residues. Looked up from germline, CDR1 is ENHRY and CDR2 is SYGVKD. In DNA form, the CDR3 reads TGTGCCATCCGCCGGGACTCCTCCTACAATGAGCAGTTCTTC. Translation gives CAIRRDSSYNEQFF.

DNA of the CDR3: TGTGCCAGCAGTTACGCCGGGACAGGCTCCTACGAGCAGTACTTC. Encoded protein: CASSYAGTGSYEQYF. This chain links TRBV6-5 with TRBJ2-7; 8 bases match TRBD1. Trimming cost V 2 bases and J 0 bases; bases outside gene matches: 3. Germline-derived CDR1 and CDR2 are MNHEY and SVGAGI. The CDR3 length is 15 residues.

The rearrangement uses TRBV5-1 and TRBJ2-1; 10 nucleotides match TRBD2. The CDR3 length is 16 residues. CDR1 is SGHRS, CDR2 YFSETQ, per germline. The V and J ends lost 3 bases and 6 bases, in that order; junction bases with no gene match: 9. The CDR3 coding sequence is TGCGCCAGCAGCTCGGAACCGGGACTAGCGTCCAATGAGCAGTTCTTC. Translating gives CASSSEPGLASNEQFF.

This clone was seen only a few times. CDR3 sequence: CAWNSQTNEKLFF. The CDR3 region has the DNA TGTGCCTGGAATTCACAGACTAATGAAAAACTGTTTTTT. The chain employs TRBV30 and TRBJ1-4; D is undetermined. The CDR3 covers 13 residues. Looked up from germline, CDR1 is GTSNPN and CDR2 is SVGIG (reference sequence). V shed 4 bases and J shed 2 bases, with 8 bases lying between them.

The rearrangement links TRBV5-4 to TRBJ2-5; no firm D call. Deletions cut 9 bases from V and 4 bases from J, with 10 bases between. The CDR3 consists of 11 residues. The germline gives CDR1 SGHNT, CDR2 YYREEE (reference sequence). CDR3: CAIVRRETQYF. CDR3 in DNA: TGTGCCATAGTGAGGAGAGAGACCCAGTACTTC.

This clone was seen a few times. The chain links TRBV29-1 to TRBJ1-1; no firm D call. CDR1 and CDR2 (germline): SQVTM, ANQGSEA. V lost 0 bases to trimming and J lost 2 bases, with 10 bases between them. CDR3 length equals 14 residues. The CDR3 nucleotides read TGCAGCGTTGAAGATAGGAGACGTAACACTGAAGCTTTCTTT. The encoded protein is CSVEDRRRNTEAFF.

V usage is TRBV27 and J usage is TRBJ2-7; the match to TRBD1 covers 8 bases. J gave up 3 bases and V 4 bases, and 8 bases lay outside the gene matches. CDR1 and CDR2 (germline): MNHEY, SMNVEV (reference sequence). This CDR3 comprises 15 residues. The CDR3, as DNA: TGTGCCAGCAGTTCCCGACAGGGGAGGATCTACGAGCAGTACTTC. Translating gives CASSSRQGRIYEQYF.

This rearrangement joins TRBV9 to TRBJ2-7, with 7 bases lining up with TRBD2. Germline loops: CDR1 SGDLS, CDR2 YYNGEE. Trimming removed 0 bases from V and 3 bases from J; junction bases left unmatched: 6. This CDR3 spans 15 amino acids. In nucleotides, the CDR3 is TGTGCCAGCAGCGTAGACCCTGCGGGGGACTACGAGCAGTACTTC. This codes for CASSVDPAGDYEQYF. The entire variable domain, with the rest obtained from reference TRBV9 and TRBJ2-7, is as follows: DSGVTQTPKHLITATGQRVTLRCSPRSGDLSVYWYQQSLDQGLQFLIQYYNGEERAKGNILERFSAQQFPDLHSELNLSSLELGDSALYFCASSVDPAGDYEQYFGPGTRLTVT.

This clone has only a few counts. The V gene is TRBV7-2, the J gene TRBJ2-1, with 7 bases lining up with TRBD2. Germline lookup yields CDR1 SGHTA and CDR2 FQGNSA. CDR3 length equals 16 residues. J was trimmed by 0 bases and V by 3 bases; bases with no gene match: 5. The chain's CDR3 is CASSFPTSASYNEQFF. CDR3 DNA sequence: TGTGCCAGCAGCTTTCCTACTAGCGCCTCCTACAATGAGCAGTTCTTC.

Details on this clone: The conserved phenylalanine or tryptophan normally closing the CDR3 is absent here, so this likely arose from a read error. No DNA is shown, since the ends of the CDR3 on it are uncertain; the CDR3 is the one TCRdb lists. This chain connects TRBV21-1 to TRBJ1-5; the listed D gene, TRBD1, was not tested against the DNA. TRBV21-1 has pseudogene status. The CDR3 has 14 amino acids, counting both end residues. The chain's CDR3 is CASSTSYPGTGGLI.

This clone was seen more than once but under ten times. This chain connects TRBV4-1 to TRBJ2-7, with TRBD1 identical over 7 bases. The CDR3 runs 16 residues. Germline-derived CDR1 and CDR2 are MGHRA and YSYEKL. J lost 3 bases, V lost 1 base, and 9 bases had no gene match. The DNA for the CDR3 is TGCGCCAGCAGCCAAGCTCTAAGGGACAGCCTCTACGAGCAGTACTTC. Its translation is CASSQALRDSLYEQYF.

The V gene is TRBV7-3, the J gene TRBJ2-7, with 8 positions matching TRBD1. This CDR3 region has 12 residues. Germline CDR1 reads SGHTA; CDR2 reads FQGTGA. Trimming cost V 5 bases and J 7 bases; bases outside gene matches: 4. The DNA of the CDR3 is TGTGCCAGCAGCATCTACAGGGGGGAGCAGTACTTC. It translates to CASSIYRGEQYF.

There are a few counts of this clone. The chain combines TRBV12-5 with TRBJ2-4; D is ambiguous. Germline V lookup: CDR1 LGHNT, CDR2 FRNRAP. This CDR3 region has 17 residues. Trimming cost V 5 bases and J 8 bases, with 25 bases left between them. The CDR3 loop reads CASGQSIKTGFGDIQYF. The CDR3 nucleotides read TGTGCTAGTGGTCAGTCCATTAAAACCGGATTTGGAGACATTCAGTACTTC.

V is TRBV27 and J is TRBJ2-1; D perhaps matches TRBD1 (6 bases). The germline gives CDR1 MNHEY, CDR2 SMNVEV (reference sequence). The CDR3 contains 14 residues. V lost 3 bases and J lost 4, with 10 bases in between. CDR3 loop: CASSFRDTYNEQFF. The CDR3 DNA reads as TGTGCCAGCAGTTTCCGGGACACATACAATGAGCAGTTCTTC.

J is TRBJ1-5 and V is TRBV29-1, with D perhaps matching TRBD1 (5 bases). The CDR3 consists of 12 residues. Germline V gene lookup returns CDR1 SQVTM and CDR2 ANQGSEA. V shed 6 bases and J shed 4 bases, with 10 bases lying between them. The CDR3 spells CSVRGLNQPQHF. CDR3 DNA sequence: TGCAGCGTGAGGGGACTAAATCAGCCCCAGCATTTT.

This clone was seen more than once but under ten times. The identical CDR3 is also encoded by other nucleotide sequences in the sample. The chain joins TRBV5-1 to TRBJ2-1; D unresolved. The CDR3 covers 13 residues. V was clipped by 0 bases and J by 5 bases, with 6 bases between them. The germline gives CDR1 SGHRS, CDR2 YFSETQ. The CDR3 nucleotides read TGCGCCAGCAGCTTGGGGCCGAACAATGAGCAGTTCTTC. Protein sequence: CASSLGPNNEQFF.

This clone has only a few counts. The V call is TRBV30, the J call TRBJ2-7; TRBD2 matches at 10 bases. V dropped 2 bases and J dropped 0; count of bases not matched to a gene: 4. The germline V gene has CDR1 GTSNPN and CDR2 SVGIG (reference sequence). The CDR3 is 15 amino acids. CDR3 in DNA: TGTGCCTGGAGTCTCCGGACTAGCGGCTCCTACGAGCAGTACTTC. The encoded protein is CAWSLRTSGSYEQYF.

V usage is TRBV5-1 and J usage is TRBJ1-2, with D unresolved. Looked up from germline, CDR1 is SGHRS and CDR2 is YFSETQ. Trimming took off 1 base at V and 2 bases at J, with 6 bases between the two ends. The CDR3 spans 13 residues. This CDR3 reads CASSLTVNYGYTF. The CDR3 nucleotides are TGCGCCAGCAGCTTGACGGTCAACTATGGCTACACCTTC.

A few counts support this clone. At the DNA level, this CDR3 is encoded by other sequences in the same sample as well. This chain links TRBV30 with TRBJ2-2; D not certain. The CDR3 has 12 amino acids. Trimming cost V 2 bases and J 8 bases, with 9 bases left between them. In germline, CDR1 is GTSNPN, CDR2 SVGIG (reference sequence). The CDR3 protein is CAWSPTGGELFF. CDR3 sequence (DNA): TGTGCCTGGAGTCCCACCGGTGGGGAGCTGTTTTTT.

The CDR3 region has the DNA TGTGCCAGCTGCCCACTAGTGAGTGCAGATACGCAGTATTTT. Protein sequence: CASCPLVSADTQYF. The V call is TRBV6-1, the J call TRBJ2-3; possible D gene TRBD2, 5 bases. CDR1 and CDR2 from the germline V gene are MNHNS and SASEGT. The V end was cut by 8 bases, the J end by 4 bases, with 16 bases between. The CDR3 consists of 14 residues.

This chain links TRBV28 with TRBJ1-3; the D gene is possibly TRBD1 (5 bases). The CDR3 covers 15 residues. Germline CDR1 is MDHEN and CDR2 is SYDVKM. V was pared by 6 bases and J by 4 bases, with 16 bases between. The CDR3, as DNA: TGTGCCAGCAGCCCCGGAGGGGCGGGGGGAAACACCATATATTTT. Residues: CASSPGGAGGNTIYF.

The CDR3 sequence: CSVQGTSGYEQYF. The CDR3 nucleotides are TGCAGCGTTCAAGGGACTAGCGGTTACGAGCAGTACTTC. V gene TRBV29-1 combines with J gene TRBJ2-7; the match to TRBD2 covers 11 bases. The CDR3 length is 13 residues. From germline, CDR1 is SQVTM and CDR2 ANQGSEA. After removal of 5 bases from V and 4 bases from J, the junction contained 4 bases not matched to a gene.

Only a few counts were recorded for this clone. This chain connects TRBV5-1 to TRBJ2-5; D is undetermined. V lost 0 bases and J 2 bases, leaving 8 bases between the germline ends. The CDR3 has 14 amino acids. The V gene's germline CDR1 is SGHRS and CDR2 YFSETQ. The CDR3 region is CASSLGGVQETQYF. The DNA of the CDR3 is TGCGCCAGCAGCTTGGGCGGCGTACAAGAGACCCAGTACTTC.

This clone was found a few times. The chain links TRBV5-1 to TRBJ2-2; a possible D gene is TRBD2 (5 bases). Germline lookup yields CDR1 SGHRS and CDR2 YFSETQ. The V gene lost 4 bases and the J gene lost 0 bases, with 10 bases spanning the gap. CDR3 length: 15 residues. The CDR3 protein is CASSTGLTNTGELFF. CDR3 DNA sequence: TGCGCCAGCAGCACCGGACTTACGAACACCGGGGAGCTGTTTTTT.